The present TCR beta chain was sequenced within a study of cytomegalovirus exposure and HLA in healthy donors. J gave up 16 bases and V 1 base, and 13 bases lay outside the gene matches. Germline V gene data show CDR1 as GTSNPN and CDR2 as SVGIG (reference sequence). The length of the CDR3 is 14 residues. The PCR ran on 60 Vbeta and 13 Jbeta primers. Profiled with immunoSEQ multiplex PCR; TCRdb holds only in-frame clones, not every one. The sample consists of tens of thousands of clones, around three quarters of them appearing once. This receptor was taken from a man aged 25-45 years in good health and CMV-seronegative. Sequenced input: PBMCs. The V call is TRBV30, the J call TRBJ2-1; 10 bases agree with TRBD2. This CDR3 reads CAWSDSGGRSLFFF. CDR3 DNA sequence: TGTGCCTGGAGTGATAGCGGGGGGCGTTCACTATTTTTCTTC.